A single sample is the source of the 18 T cell receptor beta chains below, sequenced in a study of identical twins. A single record per CDR3 protein comes from TCRdb applying MiXCR to the 5' RACE reads. The data show under 300,000 distinct CDR3 sequences, more than 12% seen once. The material sequenced was memory (CD45RO+) T cells sorted from blood. Receptor source: a woman aged 18-35 years in good health.

This clonotype was picked up a small number of times. The V gene is TRBV9, the J gene TRBJ1-3, with 7 nucleotides matching TRBD1. With V trimmed by 3 bases and J by 0 bases, 6 bases remained unmatched. The CDR3 runs to 16 residues. Germline V gives CDR1 SGDLS, CDR2 YYNGEE. In DNA form, the CDR3 reads TGTGCCAGCAGCGGCGGGACAGCCAACTCTGGAAACACCATATATTTT. Its translation is CASSGGTANSGNTIYF. Full variable domain (rest looked up from reference TRBV9 and TRBJ1-3): DSGVTQTPKHLITATGQRVTLRCSPRSGDLSVYWYQQSLDQGLQFLIQYYNGEERAKGNILERFSAQQFPDLHSELNLSSLELGDSALYFCASSGGTANSGNTIYFGEGSWLTVV.

The V gene is TRBV2, the J gene TRBJ2-2; 8 bases map to TRBD1. The CDR3 is 18 amino acids. V shed 5 bases, J shed 2 bases, and the junction held 13 bases outside the gene matches. Germline CDR1 reads SNHLY; CDR2 reads FYNNEI. The CDR3 here is CASSFPTSGQANTGELFF. The CDR3 DNA reads as TGTGCCAGCAGTTTTCCCACTTCGGGACAGGCAAACACCGGGGAGCTGTTTTTT.

Only a few counts were recorded for this clonotype. The rearrangement uses TRBV10-2 and TRBJ2-7; D remains ambiguous. Trimming removed 0 bases from V and 4 bases from J, with 7 bases in between. In germline, CDR1 is WSHSY, CDR2 SAAADI. The CDR3 is 13 residues long. The CDR3 region is CASSESSRYEQYF. The CDR3, as DNA: TGCGCCAGCAGTGAGTCCTCAAGATACGAGCAGTACTTC.

This clonotype turned up a few times. The chain combines TRBV4-2 with TRBJ2-7; D is possibly TRBD1 (6 bases). Looked up from germline, CDR1 is LGHNA and CDR2 is YNFKEQ. The CDR3 is made up of 15 amino acids. The V and J ends lost 1 base and 3 bases respectively, with 13 bases between them. DNA of the CDR3: TGTGCCAGCAGCCAAGCCCAGACAGGATTCTACGAGCAGTACTTC. This translates into CASSQAQTGFYEQYF.

This clonotype was found a few times. The chain combines TRBV2 with TRBJ2-1, with D uncertain. V dropped 3 bases and J dropped 7 bases, with 16 bases sitting between them. The CDR3 contains 15 residues. The V gene's germline CDR1 is SNHLY and CDR2 FYNNEI. In DNA, the CDR3 is TGTGCCAGCAGTGACCGGAACCCCCGTGGGAATGAGCAGTTCTTC. It specifies CASSDRNPRGNEQFF.

There are a few counts of this clonotype. This chain uses TRBV19 with TRBJ1-6, with 10 bases identical to TRBD1. Losses at the gene ends were 9 bases for V and 9 bases for J; bases not matched to a gene: 5. The CDR3 runs to 13 residues. The germline V gene has CDR1 LNHDA and CDR2 SQIVND (reference sequence). CDR3 residues: CASEDRGVSPLHF. For the CDR3, the DNA is TGTGCCAGCGAGGACAGGGGGGTTTCACCCCTCCACTTT.

This clonotype was counted between two and nine times. Sequence at one end of the junction differs from germline and may be a read error. The J gene is TRBJ1-2, the V gene TRBV7-9; D is uncertain. Germline V gene lookup returns CDR1 SEHNR and CDR2 FQNEAQ (reference sequence). CDR3 length: 12 amino acids. For the CDR3, the DNA is TGTGCCAGCAGCTTTTCTGAGGGCTACACTCTGTTC. Its translation is CASSFSEGYTLF.

The chain has TRBV7-2 and TRBJ2-1; possibly TRBD1 for D (6 bases). The CDR3 is made up of 14 amino acids. The germline V gene encodes CDR1 SGHTA and CDR2 FQGNSA. V was shortened by 2 bases and J by 7 bases, with 12 bases between the two germline ends. This CDR3 is CASSLLGGVNEQFF. DNA of the CDR3: TGTGCCAGCAGCTTATTAGGGGGAGTTAATGAGCAGTTCTTC.

The chain carries TRBV29-1 and TRBJ2-7; D is uncertain. V lost 7 bases and J lost 5, with 12 bases in between. The CDR3 has 11 amino acids. Germline V CDR1 and CDR2: SQVTM, ANQGSEA. The CDR3 DNA follows: TGCAGCGGGGCTCTAGGACACGAGCAGTACTTC. Its protein product is CSGALGHEQYF.

This clonotype was seen more than once but under ten times. V and J are TRBV11-2 and TRBJ2-3, with 10 bases that match TRBD2. This CDR3 spans 18 amino acids. After removal of 5 bases from V and 1 base from J, the junction contained 12 bases not matched to a gene. The germline V gene encodes CDR1 SGHAT and CDR2 FQNNGV. The CDR3, as DNA: TGTGCCAGCAGCGACAGCCCCCCGAGCGGGGGGGGCACAGATACGCAGTATTTT. Its protein is CASSDSPPSGGGTDTQYF. Variable domain in full (rest from reference TRBV11-2 and TRBJ2-3): EAGVAQSPRYKIIEKRQSVAFWCNPISGHATLYWYQQILGQGPKLLIQFQNNGVVDDSQLPKDRFSAERLKGVDSTLKIQPAKLEDSAVYLCASSDSPPSGGGTDTQYFGPGTRLTVL.

The chain has TRBV7-9 and TRBJ2-3, with a possible D match to TRBD2 (7 bases). The CDR3 is 16 amino acids. Germline CDR1 is SEHNR and CDR2 is FQNEAQ (reference sequence). V lost 5 bases to trimming and J lost 2 bases, with 17 bases between them. For the CDR3, the DNA is TGTGCCAGCAGCCCCCGCGTAGGGGGGGACACAGATACGCAGTATTTT. Translating gives CASSPRVGGDTDTQYF.

The rearrangement joins TRBV25-1 to TRBJ1-5; D uncertain. V shed 7 bases and J shed 4 bases, with 23 bases lying between them. This CDR3 has 17 residues. Germline V gene lookup returns CDR1 MGHDK and CDR2 SYGVNS. In DNA, the CDR3 is TGTGCCAGCACCCTGACGCCTCGTCGCGCGGGGAATCAGCCCCAGCATTTT. It specifies CASTLTPRRAGNQPQHF.

This clonotype has ten or more counts. The chain combines TRBV29-1 with TRBJ1-1, with D uncertain. V lost 8 bases, J lost 5 bases, and 18 bases lay in between. From germline, CDR1 is SQVTM and CDR2 ANQGSEA. The CDR3 spans 13 residues. The CDR3 nucleotides read TGCAGCTCCACCCTGGAGGGCGGTACTGAAGCTTTCTTT. This sequence encodes CSSTLEGGTEAFF. Combining the CDR3 with reference TRBV29-1 and TRBJ1-1 gives the whole variable domain SAVISQKPSRDICQRGTSLTIQCQVDSQVTMMFWYRQQPGQSLTLIATANQGSEATYESGFVIDKFPISRPNLTFSTLTVSNMSPEDSSIYLCSSTLEGGTEAFFGQGTRLTVV.

This clonotype was recorded a few times. This chain uses TRBV5-5 with TRBJ2-3, with a weak D call TRBD2 (5 bases). The V gene lost 2 bases and the J gene lost 5 bases, with 9 bases spanning the gap. This CDR3 has 13 amino acids. Germline assignment: CDR1 SGHKS and CDR2 YYEKEE (reference sequence). CDR3 nucleotide sequence: TGTGCCAGCAGCTTAGAGGGTTTAGATACGCAGTATTTT. Its translation is CASSLEGLDTQYF.

V and J are TRBV2 and TRBJ2-3; TRBD1 is a possible D gene (6 bases). V was clipped by 7 bases and J by 6 bases, with 14 bases between them. The V gene's germline CDR1 is SNHLY and CDR2 FYNNEI. The CDR3 has 13 amino acids. The CDR3 sequence: CASNIQGYDTQYF. The CDR3 region has the DNA TGTGCCAGCAACATTCAGGGGTACGATACGCAGTATTTT.

The chain links TRBV29-1 to TRBJ1-2; D is ambiguous. The length of the CDR3 is 14 residues. Germline CDR1 SQVTM, CDR2 ANQGSEA. The V gene lost 6 bases and the J gene lost 2 bases, with 16 bases spanning the gap. The CDR3 DNA is TGCAGCGTCCCTAGAGGCCGGGTAAACTATGGCTACACCTTC. This translates into CSVPRGRVNYGYTF.

This clonotype was observed a handful of times. The rearrangement joins TRBV7-2 to TRBJ2-7; D ambiguous. Trimming took off 0 bases at V and 2 bases at J, with 11 bases between the two ends. CDR3 length equals 15 residues. Germline loops: CDR1 SGHTA, CDR2 FQGNSA. The CDR3: CASSLASLQTYEQYF. As DNA, the CDR3 is TGTGCCAGCAGCTTAGCGTCCCTACAAACCTACGAGCAGTACTTC.

This clonotype was detected only a few times. In DNA form, the CDR3 reads TGTGCCAGCAGCGCCCACTCTCTGGACAGGAAAGAGACCCAGTACTTC. It specifies CASSAHSLDRKETQYF. The rearrangement joins TRBV21-1 to TRBJ2-5; the D call in the table, TRBD1, was not verified against the DNA. TRBV21-1 is annotated as a pseudogene. This CDR3 has 16 amino acids.